This paragraph covers one T cell receptor (beta chain) sequence. The sample originates from a study of CD8 T cells in Susac syndrome. Per the germline V gene, CDR1 is SGHVS and CDR2 is FQNEAQ. CDR3 length: 12 amino acids. V was trimmed by 5 bases and J by 13 bases, leaving 14 bases between them. The CD8+ and CD4+ T cells were isolated magnetically using a negative isolation approach, whereas the TEMRA cells were enriched by FACS. An input of about 0.45 to 1 ug of RNA was subjected to reverse transcription using random hexamers. One entry per CDR3 protein, called by TCRdb with MiXCR from the immunoSEQ multiplex PCR reads. In the table there are approximately 80,000 distinct CDR3 sequences, around 90% of which are singletons.

Sample: CD8+ T cells from PBMCs. The rearrangement joins TRBV7-8 to TRBJ2-2; a weak D match, TRBD2 (5 bases). The receptor comes from a human donor with multiple sclerosis. The CDR3 protein is CASSLLQEGLFF. The CDR3 DNA follows: TGTGCCAGCAGCCTCCTTCAAGAGGGGCTGTTTTTT.